Described below is a single T cell receptor beta chain sequence and its context. The target antigen is unknown. The source of the sample is a study of blood T cells in healthy people across ages. This CDR3 is built from 15 residues. Germline CDR1 MNHEY, CDR2 SVGEGT. V lost 6 bases to trimming and J lost 5 bases, with 19 bases between them. Study findings and constraints: Unsorted PBMC input precluded a conclusive naive versus antigen-experienced comparison. It was the long-lived donors that had more naive CD4+ cells and higher diversity than aged donors.

Each sample had at least 7 million PBMCs isolated. The authors ran a second PCR of 7 to 11 cycles using a sample-barcoded 5' primer and a J-beta primer mix. TCRdb redid the calling of the 5' RACE reads with MiXCR, one entry per CDR3 protein. The data contain 650,000 to 800,000 distinct CDR3 sequences, more than 40% of them seen just once; the ten biggest clones take up around 18%. The origin of this receptor is a man between 60 and 75 years old in good health. Sequencing input: blood. The chain couples TRBV6-2 or TRBV6-3 to TRBJ2-5, with a possible D match to TRBD2 (6 bases). The CDR3 DNA is TGTGCCAGCAGCCACCTCGGGACTCAGAGGGAGACCCAGTACTTC. Its protein is CASSHLGTQRETQYF.